This T cell receptor beta chain was recovered during a study of blood T cell repertoires in COVID-19. Study-level information: The United States, Italy and Spain were the sources of the acute and convalescent COVID-19 samples.

Those who participated ranged in age from roughly 18 to 90 years and resided in about two dozen US areas. Clinical history as reported by participants underpinned cohort assignment. Original handling: Amplification of reference gene primers was used by the study to estimate nucleated cell counts. Produced via immunoSEQ multiplex PCR; TCRdb's table is partial and in-frame only. V and J calls plus clone size are reproduced from that table; the DNA served to infer D and trimming. The table records 100,000 to 150,000 clones, around four fifths of them present only once. The CDR3 consists of 15 residues. This clonotype originated in a middle-aged man with acute COVID-19. The rearrangement uses TRBV21-1 and TRBJ1-5; the table's D call TRBD1 went unverified against the DNA. TRBV21-1 is listed as a pseudogene. The sample comprised PBMCs or T cells enriched from blood (not recorded which). The CDR3 bases are TGTGCCAGCAGCTCCTACAGGGGCGTCCATCAGCCCCAGCATTTT. The encoded protein is CASSSYRGVHQPQHF.